This TCR beta chain was recovered during a study of blood T cell repertoires in COVID-19. Only in-frame clones appear in the TCRdb table, and some are missing; sequencing was by immunoSEQ multiplex PCR. The table records roughly 350,000 clones, about nine tenths of them present only once. The CDR3 loop spans 16 amino acids. V lost 3 bases to trimming and J lost 4 bases; unmatched junction nucleotides: 10. The V gene's germline CDR1 is MNHNS and CDR2 SASEGT. Sequencing was carried out using peripheral blood. The sequence was obtained from a woman between 70 and 85 years old with COVID-19, enrolled during active disease. The chain recombines TRBV6-1 with TRBJ1-1, with 8 bases fitting TRBD1. The CDR3 sequence is CASSDQDRARGTEAFF. The CDR3 DNA sequence: TGTGCCAGCAGTGACCAGGACAGGGCACGGGGCACTGAAGCTTTCTTT.